Ten or more counts support the clone carrying this T cell receptor (beta chain). The CDR3 totals 16 residues. V shed 6 bases and J shed 0 bases, with 15 bases lying between them. MiXCR, run by TCRdb on the 5' RACE reads, gives a single entry per CDR3 protein. This sample carries about 54,000 distinct CDR3 sequences, under 20% of them seen once, and the ten largest clones take 2% to 2.5%. The chain couples TRBV12-3 or TRBV12-4 to TRBJ1-5, with TRBD1 as a possible D gene (5 bases). The TCR sequence derives from a female donor with breast cancer. The sequencing input was naive CD4+ T cells sorted from blood. The subset denotes: naive CD4+ T cells, CD4+CD45RA+CD25-. CDR3 amino acids: CASRLNQGNSNQPQHF. Written as DNA, the CDR3 is TGTGCCAGCAGGCTCAACCAGGGAAATAGCAATCAGCCCCAGCATTTT.